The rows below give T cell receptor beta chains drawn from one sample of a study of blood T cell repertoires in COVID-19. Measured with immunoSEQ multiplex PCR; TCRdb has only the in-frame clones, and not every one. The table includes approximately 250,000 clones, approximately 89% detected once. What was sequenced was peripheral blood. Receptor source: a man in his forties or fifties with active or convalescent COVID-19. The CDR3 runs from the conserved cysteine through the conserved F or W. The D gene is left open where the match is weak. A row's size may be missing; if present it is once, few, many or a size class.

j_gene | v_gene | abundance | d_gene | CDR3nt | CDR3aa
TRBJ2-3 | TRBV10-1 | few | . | TGCGCCAGCAGTGAGGTCGAAGGGGGCACAGATACGCAGTATTTT | CASSEVEGGTDTQYF
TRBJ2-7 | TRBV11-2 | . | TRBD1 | TGTGCCAGCAGCGTAGGGACAGGGGACTACGAGCAGTACTTC | CASSVGTGDYEQYF
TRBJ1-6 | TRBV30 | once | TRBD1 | TGTGCCTGCGTCGACAGGGGAGAGACACCCCTCCACTTT | CACVDRGETPLHF
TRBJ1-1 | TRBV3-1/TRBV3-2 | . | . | TGTGCCAGCAGCCCCCCCCCGCCGGGCCGCGGGTCGAGTGAAGCTTTCTTT | CASSPPPPGRGSSEAFF
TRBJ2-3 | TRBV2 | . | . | TGTGCCAGCACGGTTTTGGATACGCAGTATTTT | CASTVLDTQYF
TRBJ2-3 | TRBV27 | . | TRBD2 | TGTGCCAGCAGTTCGGGACTAGCGTATTCAGATACGCAGTATTTT | CASSSGLAYSDTQYF
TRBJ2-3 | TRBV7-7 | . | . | TGTGCCAGCAGCTTAGGTGTAGGGGTCACAGATACGCAGTATTTT | CASSLGVGVTDTQYF
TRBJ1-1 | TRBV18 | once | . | TGTGCCAGCTCACCACTCGCCAGTTTGAACACTGAAGCTTTCTTT | CASSPLASLNTEAFF
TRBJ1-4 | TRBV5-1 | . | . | TGCGCCAGCAGCCCGGCAGGGTCACATGAAAAACTGTTTTTT | CASSPAGSHEKLFF
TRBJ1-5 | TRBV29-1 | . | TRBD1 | TGCAGCGCTACGACAGGGCTTGGAAATCAGCCCCAGCATTTT | CSATTGLGNQPQHF
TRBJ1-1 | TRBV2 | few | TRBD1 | TGTGCCAGCAGGCTCAGACAGGGGGCTTTCTTT | CASRLRQGAFF
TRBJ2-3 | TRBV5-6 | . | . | TGTGCCAGCAGCTCGACAGGACAAACAACAGATACGCAGTATTTT | CASSSTGQTTDTQYF
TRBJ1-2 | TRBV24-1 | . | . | TGTGCCACCAGTGCAGGGATAGGCTACACCTTC | CATSAGIGYTF
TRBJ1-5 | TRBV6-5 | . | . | TGTGCCAGCAGAGGTGGGCCTAATCAGCCCCAGCATTTT | CASRGGPNQPQHF
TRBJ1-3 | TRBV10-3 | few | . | TGTGCCATCAGTGAGTCGTCAGCGTCTGGAAACACCATATATTTT | CAISESSASGNTIYF
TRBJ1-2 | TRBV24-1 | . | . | TGTGCCACCAGTGGGGCAGTTTGGGACTATGGCTACACCTTC | CATSGAVWDYGYTF
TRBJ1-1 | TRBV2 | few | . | TGTGCCAGCAGCGAGGGTCTACTGAACACTGAAGCTTTCTTT | CASSEGLLNTEAFF
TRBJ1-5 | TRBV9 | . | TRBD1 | TGTGCCAGCGGCGGACAGGGAGGCAATCAGCCCCAGCATTTT | CASGGQGGNQPQHF